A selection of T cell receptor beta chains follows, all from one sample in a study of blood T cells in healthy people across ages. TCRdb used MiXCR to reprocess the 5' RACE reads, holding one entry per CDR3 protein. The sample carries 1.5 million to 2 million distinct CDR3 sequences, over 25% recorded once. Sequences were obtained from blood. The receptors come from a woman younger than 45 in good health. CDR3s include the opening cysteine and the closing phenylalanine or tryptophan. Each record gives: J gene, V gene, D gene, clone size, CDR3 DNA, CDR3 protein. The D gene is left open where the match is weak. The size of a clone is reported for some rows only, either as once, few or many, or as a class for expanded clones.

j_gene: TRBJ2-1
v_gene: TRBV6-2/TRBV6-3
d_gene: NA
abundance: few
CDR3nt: TGTGCCAGCAGTGCCTGGCGGAGGGGAAATGAGCAGTTCTTC
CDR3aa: CASSAWRRGNEQFF

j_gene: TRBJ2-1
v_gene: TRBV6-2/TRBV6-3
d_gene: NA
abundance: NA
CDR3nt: TGTGCCAGCAGTCCACTATCGAGTGAGCAGTTCTTC
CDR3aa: CASSPLSSEQFF

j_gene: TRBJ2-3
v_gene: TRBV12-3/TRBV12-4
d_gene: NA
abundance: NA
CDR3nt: TGTGCCAGCAGTTTTGGCGGAGTGAGAGCAGATGTGCAGTATTTT
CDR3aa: CASSFGGVRADVQYF

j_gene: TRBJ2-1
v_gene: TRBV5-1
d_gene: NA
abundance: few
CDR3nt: TGCGCCACCAAGATGACTAGTACCCACAATGAGCAGTTCTTC
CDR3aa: CATKMTSTHNEQFF

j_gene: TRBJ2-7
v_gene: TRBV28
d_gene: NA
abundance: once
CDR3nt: TGTGCCAGCAACCCCGGGGACAATGCCTACGAGCAGTACTTC
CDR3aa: CASNPGDNAYEQYF

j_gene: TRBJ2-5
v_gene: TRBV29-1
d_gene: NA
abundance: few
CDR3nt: TGCAGCGTTCCTAAGGGGGGGACCCAAGAGACCCAGTACTTC
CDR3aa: CSVPKGGTQETQYF

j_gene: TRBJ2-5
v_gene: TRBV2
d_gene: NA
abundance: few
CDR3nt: TGTGCCAGCCGGTGGAGCCTCCATGAGACCCAGTACTTC
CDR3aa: CASRWSLHETQYF

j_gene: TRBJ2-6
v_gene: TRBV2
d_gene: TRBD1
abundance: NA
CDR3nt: TGTGCCAGCAGGCAGGACAGGGGGTCCGGGGCCAACGTCCTGACTTTC
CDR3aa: CASRQDRGSGANVLTF

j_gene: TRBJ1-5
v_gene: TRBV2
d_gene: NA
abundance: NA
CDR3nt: TGTGCCAGCAGTGAACGTCAGGATGGGTTTCAGCCCCAGCATTTT
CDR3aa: CASSERQDGFQPQHF

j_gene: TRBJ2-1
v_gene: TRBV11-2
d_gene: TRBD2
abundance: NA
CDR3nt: TGTGCCAGCACCACCCCGGGACTAGCCTACGAGCAGTTCTTC
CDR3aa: CASTTPGLAYEQFF

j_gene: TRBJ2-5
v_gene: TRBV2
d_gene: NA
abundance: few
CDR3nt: TGTGCCAGCAGTGGTTCCGGGGTAGAGACCCAGTACTTC
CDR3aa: CASSGSGVETQYF

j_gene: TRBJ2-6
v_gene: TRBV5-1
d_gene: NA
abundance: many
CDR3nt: TGCGCCAGCAGCTTTGCGACGGGCAATTCTGGGGCCAACGTCCTGACTTTC
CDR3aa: CASSFATGNSGANVLTF

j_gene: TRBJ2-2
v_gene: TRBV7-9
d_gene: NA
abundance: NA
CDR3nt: TGTGCCAGCAGTTCGATGGTCGGGGAGCTGTTTTTT
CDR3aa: CASSSMVGELFF

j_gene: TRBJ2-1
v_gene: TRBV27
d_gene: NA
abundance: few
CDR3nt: TGTGCCAGCAGACAACCCTCCTACAATGAGCAGTTCTTC
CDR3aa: CASRQPSYNEQFF

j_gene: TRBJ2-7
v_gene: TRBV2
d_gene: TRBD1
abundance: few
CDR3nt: TGTGCCAGCAGTGGGGTGGGGACAGGTACCTACGAGCAGTACTTC
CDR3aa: CASSGVGTGTYEQYF

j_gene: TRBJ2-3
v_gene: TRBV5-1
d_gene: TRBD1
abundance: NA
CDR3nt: TGCGCCAGCACCATGACAGGGGCGTCCGATACGCAGTATTTT
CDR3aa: CASTMTGASDTQYF